Listed below are T cell receptor beta chains from one sample, sequenced in a study of blood T cell repertoires in COVID-19. The method was immunoSEQ multiplex PCR; TCRdb's version includes in-frame clones alone and lacks a portion of them. The sample records 100,000 to 150,000 clones, around 82% being singletons. Sequences were obtained from peripheral blood. These receptors all stem from a man aged 25-45 years with COVID-19, enrolled during active disease. CDR3s include the opening cysteine and the closing phenylalanine or tryptophan. The order of the fields is J gene, D gene, V gene, clone size, CDR3 protein, CDR3 DNA. The D gene is left open where the match is weak. Clone size, where shown, is once, few, many, or a class for clones that have expanded.

J gene: TRBJ2-3; D gene: TRBD2; V gene: TRBV28; clone size: .; CDR3 protein: CASSLLAGGEDTQYF; CDR3 DNA: TGTGCCAGCAGTTTACTAGCGGGGGGTGAAGATACGCAGTATTTT
J gene: TRBJ2-1; D gene: .; V gene: TRBV4-2; clone size: .; CDR3 protein: CASSQDWPNEQFF; CDR3 DNA: TGTGCCAGCAGCCAAGATTGGCCGAATGAGCAGTTCTTC
J gene: TRBJ2-2; D gene: .; V gene: TRBV9; clone size: few; CDR3 protein: CASSVRTDGTGELFF; CDR3 DNA: TGTGCCAGCAGCGTACGTACAGACGGCACCGGGGAGCTGTTTTTT
J gene: TRBJ1-1; D gene: TRBD1; V gene: TRBV28; clone size: .; CDR3 protein: CASSLPGQGQGMNTEAFF; CDR3 DNA: TGTGCCAGCAGTTTGCCCGGTCAGGGACAGGGGATGAACACTGAAGCTTTCTTT
J gene: TRBJ2-7; D gene: TRBD1; V gene: TRBV7-2; clone size: few; CDR3 protein: CASSSGTGDLEQYF; CDR3 DNA: TGTGCCAGCAGCTCCGGGACAGGAGATTTAGAGCAGTACTTC
J gene: TRBJ2-7; D gene: .; V gene: TRBV6-5; clone size: .; CDR3 protein: CASRAPGYEQYF; CDR3 DNA: TGTGCCAGCAGGGCTCCAGGGTACGAGCAGTACTTC
J gene: TRBJ2-3; D gene: TRBD2; V gene: TRBV19; clone size: .; CDR3 protein: CASREEGRGTDTQYF; CDR3 DNA: TGTGCCAGTAGGGAAGAGGGGAGGGGCACAGATACGCAGTATTTT
J gene: TRBJ1-5; D gene: .; V gene: TRBV28; clone size: .; CDR3 protein: CASSLSAGGNQPQHF; CDR3 DNA: TGTGCCAGCAGTTTGTCCGCAGGGGGCAATCAGCCCCAGCATTTT
J gene: TRBJ2-3; D gene: .; V gene: TRBV24-1; clone size: .; CDR3 protein: CATSEPQGSSTDTQYF; CDR3 DNA: TGTGCCACCAGTGAGCCACAGGGATCTAGCACAGATACGCAGTATTTT
J gene: TRBJ2-5; D gene: .; V gene: TRBV21-1; clone size: few; CDR3 protein: CASSFRGGTGEETQYF; CDR3 DNA: TGTGCCAGCAGCTTTAGGGGGGGAACGGGGGAAGAGACCCAGTACTTC
J gene: TRBJ1-2; D gene: TRBD1; V gene: TRBV28; clone size: .; CDR3 protein: CASSLPNSDRGHGYTF; CDR3 DNA: TGTGCCAGCAGTCTCCCAAACTCCGACAGGGGCCATGGCTACACCTTC
J gene: TRBJ2-3; D gene: TRBD2; V gene: TRBV7-2; clone size: .; CDR3 protein: CASSFSGGAGADTQYF; CDR3 DNA: TGTGCCAGCAGCTTTAGCGGGGGGGCCGGGGCAGATACGCAGTATTTT
J gene: TRBJ2-7; D gene: .; V gene: TRBV12-5; clone size: .; CDR3 protein: CASGLDWNEQYF; CDR3 DNA: TGTGCTAGTGGCCTGGACTGGAACGAGCAGTACTTC
J gene: TRBJ1-2; D gene: .; V gene: TRBV30; clone size: .; CDR3 protein: CAWSVEGANNYGYTF; CDR3 DNA: TGTGCCTGGAGTGTGGAGGGAGCCAATAACTATGGCTACACCTTC
J gene: TRBJ1-6; D gene: TRBD1; V gene: TRBV5-1; clone size: .; CDR3 protein: CASSLAGQGRSPLHF; CDR3 DNA: TGCGCCAGCAGCTTGGCGGGACAGGGAAGATCACCCCTCCACTTT
J gene: TRBJ2-1; D gene: TRBD2; V gene: TRBV15; clone size: .; CDR3 protein: CATSRAAGTSVVDEQFF; CDR3 DNA: TGTGCCACCAGCAGAGCTGCCGGGACTAGCGTAGTCGATGAGCAGTTCTTC
J gene: TRBJ1-4; D gene: .; V gene: TRBV20-1; clone size: .; CDR3 protein: CSARVLRELFF; CDR3 DNA: TGCAGTGCTAGAGTCTTGAGGGAACTGTTTTTT
J gene: TRBJ1-4; D gene: .; V gene: TRBV27; clone size: .; CDR3 protein: CASRLGQTFNEKLFF; CDR3 DNA: TGTGCCAGCAGACTTGGACAGACCTTTAATGAAAAACTGTTTTTT
J gene: TRBJ1-2; D gene: .; V gene: TRBV28; clone size: .; CDR3 protein: CASSPLWGVGTSRYTSIANYGYTF; CDR3 DNA: TGTGCCAGCAGTCCTCTGTGGGGGGTCGGGACTTCCAGGTATACATCGATAGCTAACTATGGCTACACCTTC
J gene: TRBJ2-3; D gene: TRBD2; V gene: TRBV6-5; clone size: .; CDR3 protein: CASSPRTSGATQYF; CDR3 DNA: TGTGCCAGCAGTCCGAGGACTAGTGGAGCTACGCAGTATTTT
J gene: TRBJ2-1; D gene: .; V gene: TRBV5-1; clone size: .; CDR3 protein: CASSLRGSYGEQFF; CDR3 DNA: TGCGCCAGCAGCTTGAGAGGGTCTTATGGTGAGCAGTTCTTC
J gene: TRBJ1-6; D gene: TRBD1; V gene: TRBV7-9; clone size: .; CDR3 protein: CASSSIPGTGIYNSPLHF; CDR3 DNA: TGTGCCAGCAGCTCGATTCCCGGGACAGGTATCTATAATTCACCCCTCCACTTT
J gene: TRBJ1-3; D gene: .; V gene: TRBV30; clone size: once; CDR3 protein: CAWSVTGAGNTIYF; CDR3 DNA: TGTGCCTGGAGTGTGACAGGAGCTGGAAACACCATATATTTT
J gene: TRBJ1-2; D gene: .; V gene: TRBV4-2; clone size: .; CDR3 protein: CASSQFQGDGYTF; CDR3 DNA: TGTGCCAGCAGCCAGTTTCAGGGTGATGGCTACACCTTC
J gene: TRBJ2-5; D gene: TRBD1; V gene: TRBV28; clone size: .; CDR3 protein: CASTGTGGRETQYF; CDR3 DNA: TGTGCCAGCACCGGGACAGGGGGCAGGGAGACCCAGTACTTC
J gene: TRBJ1-2; D gene: .; V gene: TRBV7-9; clone size: .; CDR3 protein: CASSLMGLNYGYTF; CDR3 DNA: TGTGCCAGCAGCCTGATGGGGCTGAACTATGGCTACACCTTC
J gene: TRBJ2-3; D gene: TRBD2; V gene: TRBV11-3; clone size: .; CDR3 protein: CASSRQRLARADTQYF; CDR3 DNA: TGTGCCAGCAGCCGACAACGACTAGCGCGGGCAGATACGCAGTATTTT